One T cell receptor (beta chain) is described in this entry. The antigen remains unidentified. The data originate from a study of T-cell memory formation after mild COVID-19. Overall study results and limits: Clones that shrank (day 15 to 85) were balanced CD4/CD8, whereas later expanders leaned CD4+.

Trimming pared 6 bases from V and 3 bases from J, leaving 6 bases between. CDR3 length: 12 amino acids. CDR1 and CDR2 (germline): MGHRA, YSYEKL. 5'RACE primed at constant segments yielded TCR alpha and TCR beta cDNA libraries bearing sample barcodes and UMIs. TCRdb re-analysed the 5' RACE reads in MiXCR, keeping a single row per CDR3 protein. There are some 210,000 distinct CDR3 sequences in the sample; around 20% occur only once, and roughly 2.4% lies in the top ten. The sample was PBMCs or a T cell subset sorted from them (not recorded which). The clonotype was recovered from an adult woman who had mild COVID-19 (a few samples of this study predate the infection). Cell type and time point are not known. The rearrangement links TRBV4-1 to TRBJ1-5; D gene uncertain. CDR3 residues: CASSDPNQPQHF. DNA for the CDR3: TGCGCCAGCAGTGACCCCAATCAGCCCCAGCATTTT.